This T cell receptor beta chain was sequenced in a study of shared T cell receptors in the human thymus. There are 16 residues in the CDR3. The V and J ends lost 2 bases and 0 bases respectively, with 11 bases between them. Germline loops: CDR1 MNHEY, CDR2 SVGAGI. The method was immunoSEQ multiplex PCR; TCRdb's version includes in-frame clones alone and lacks a portion of them. The profile covers hundreds of thousands of clones, with 88% appearing a single time and roughly 0.0097% taken by the ten largest. The data also belong to a second study, concerning human thymus T cells. From that second work: As related research reported, thymic repertoires overlapped highly among unrelated individuals.

This receptor was identified in a boy less than two years old with a congenital heart defect. This chain connects TRBV6-5 to TRBJ2-1; D is unresolved. Input material: thymocytes. CDR3 region: CASSYIALSSYNEQFF. The CDR3 coding sequence is TGTGCCAGCAGTTACATAGCCCTGAGCTCCTACAATGAGCAGTTCTTC.